Listed here are 10 T cell receptor beta chains from one sample, sequenced in a study of blood T cell repertoires in COVID-19. Method: immunoSEQ multiplex PCR; TCRdb's copy keeps in-frame clones and lacks some. Of approximately 260,000 clones in the sample, roughly 85% were seen once. Sequenced: peripheral blood. All receptors come from a man in his sixties who had recovered from COVID-19.

The gene calls are TRBV5-5 and TRBJ1-1; perhaps TRBD1 as D (6 bases). This CDR3 region has 14 residues. Trimming took off 4 bases at V and 2 bases at J, with 12 bases between the two ends. Looked up from germline, CDR1 is SGHKS and CDR2 is YYEKEE (reference sequence). The CDR3 reads CASSPGQINTEAFF. The CDR3 bases are TGTGCCAGCAGCCCCGGACAGATCAACACTGAAGCTTTCTTT.

J is TRBJ1-2 and V is TRBV6-6, with 7 bases identical to TRBD1. CDR1 is MNHNY, CDR2 SVGAGI, per germline (reference sequence). This CDR3 is built from 14 residues. Losses at the gene ends were 0 bases for V and 2 bases for J; bases not matched to a gene: 0. The CDR3: CASSYSGQNYGYTF. CDR3 in DNA: TGTGCCAGCAGTTACTCGGGACAGAACTATGGCTACACCTTC.

The V and J genes are TRBV5-1 and TRBJ2-7; D unresolved. With 0 bases removed from V and 3 bases from J, the gap between germline ends came to 13 bases. Germline V lookup: CDR1 SGHRS, CDR2 YFSETQ. The CDR3 runs to 15 residues. In DNA, the CDR3 is TGCGCCAGCAGCTTGGCCGGAGAGATTCGCTACGAGCAGTACTTC. Protein product: CASSLAGEIRYEQYF.

The genes are TRBV3-1 (or the pseudogene TRBV3-2) and TRBJ2-7; 12 bases fit TRBD2. The CDR3 length is 15 residues. V lost 5 bases to trimming and J lost 4 bases; unmatched junction nucleotides: 6. Germline V gives CDR1 LGHDT, CDR2 YNNKEL (reference sequence). CDR3 in amino acids: CASSESSGRVYEQYF. In DNA form, the CDR3 reads TGTGCCAGCAGCGAATCTAGCGGGAGGGTGTACGAGCAGTACTTC.

The V gene is TRBV7-8, the J gene TRBJ1-6, with TRBD1 identical over 7 bases. Germline assignment: CDR1 SGHVS and CDR2 FQNEAQ. Unmatched junction bases numbered 3, after V lost 0 bases and J lost 4 bases. The CDR3 sequence is 16 residues long. The CDR3 sequence: CASSLAQGGYNSPLHF. The CDR3 DNA follows: TGTGCCAGCAGCTTAGCGCAGGGGGGATATAATTCACCCCTCCACTTT. Based on the CDR3 plus reference TRBV7-8 and TRBJ1-6, the full variable domain is GAGVSQSPRYKVAKRGQDVALRCDPISGHVSLFWYQQALGQGPEFLTYFQNEAQLDKSGLPSDRFFAERPEGSVSTLKIQRTQQEDSAVYLCASSLAQGGYNSPLHFGNGTRLTVT.

V usage is TRBV7-2 and J usage is TRBJ2-7; 12 bases line up with TRBD2. The CDR3 is 18 residues long. V was clipped by 5 bases and J by 4 bases; unmatched bases: 15. Germline V gene data show CDR1 as SGHTA and CDR2 as FQGNSA. In DNA form, the CDR3 reads TGTGCCAGCAGCCGTGCAGGACAGGGACTAGCGGGTTCATACGAGCAGTACTTC. This encodes CASSRAGQGLAGSYEQYF.

The chain has TRBV7-3 and TRBJ2-1; D perhaps matches TRBD2 (5 bases). V lost 2 bases, J lost 4 bases, and 15 bases lay in between. The CDR3 consists of 16 residues. In germline, CDR1 is SGHTA, CDR2 FQGTGA. The CDR3 loop reads CASSLQRLGGYNEQFF. The CDR3, as DNA: TGTGCCAGCAGCTTACAAAGGCTTGGAGGATACAATGAGCAGTTCTTC.

The chain uses TRBV3-1 (or the pseudogene TRBV3-2) and TRBJ1-2; no reliable D call. Trimming removed 4 bases at V and 5 bases at J, with 14 bases between. Germline loops: CDR1 LGHDT, CDR2 YNNKEL (reference sequence). CDR3 length: 14 residues. The CDR3 coding sequence is TGTGCCAGCAGCCGTACCGAGACTTGGTATGGCTACACCTTC. Protein sequence: CASSRTETWYGYTF.

V usage is TRBV5-1 and J usage is TRBJ2-3, with 7 bases aligning to TRBD1. The trim removed 4 bases at V and 6 bases at J, leaving 14 bases unmatched. The CDR3 covers 16 residues. The germline CDR1 and CDR2 sequences are SGHRS and YFSETQ. In nucleotides, the CDR3 is TGCGCCAGCAGCCTGGATCGACAGGGCGTGGTGGATACGCAGTATTTT. This codes for CASSLDRQGVVDTQYF.

The V gene is TRBV30, the J gene TRBJ1-2, with TRBD1 identical over 8 bases. The CDR3 is made up of 15 amino acids. Germline CDR1 is GTSNPN and CDR2 is SVGIG (reference sequence). J lost 2 bases, V lost 5 bases, and 10 bases had no gene match. This chain's CDR3 is CAWRADRDWNYGYTF. The CDR3 nucleotides read TGTGCCTGGCGGGCGGACAGGGACTGGAACTATGGCTACACCTTC.